These 10 T cell receptor beta chains originate from one sample sequenced in a study of PD-1 blockade in classical Hodgkin lymphoma. Following autologous stem cell transplantation, relapse occurred in every patient, and exposure to brentuximab vedotin varied. The data were produced by immunoSEQ multiplex PCR, yet TCRdb's version contains in-frame clones alone and is incomplete. This sample carries 13,000 or so clones, about 91% of them seen once, and the ten largest clones take about 10%. The sample consisted of peripheral blood mononuclear cells (PBMCs), taken at baseline. All receptors come from a human donor with classical Hodgkin lymphoma.

This clone has only one observation. This rearrangement joins TRBV5-1 to TRBJ2-1; maybe TRBD2 (6 bases). Germline V gives CDR1 SGHRS, CDR2 YFSETQ. V lost 0 bases and J lost 4, with 11 bases in between. The CDR3 extends over 15 amino acids. In DNA form, the CDR3 reads TGCGCCAGCAGCTTGGCCGTCGGGGGTTACAATGAGCAGTTCTTC. Translating it yields CASSLAVGGYNEQFF.

The rearrangement joins TRBV5-4 to TRBJ2-3; possible D gene TRBD2, 6 bases. V was cut by 1 base and J by 1 base, with 10 bases left in between. This CDR3 region has 15 residues. Germline V CDR1 and CDR2: SGHNT, YYREEE (reference sequence). As DNA, the CDR3 is TGTGCCAGCAGCTTGCCGGGGGTGCGCACAGATACGCAGTATTTT. This translates into CASSLPGVRTDTQYF. The full variable domain, completed using reference TRBV5-4 and TRBJ2-3, is ETGVTQSPTHLIKTRGQQVTLRCSSQSGHNTVSWYQQALGQGPQFIFQYYREEENGRGNFPPRFSGLQFPNYSSELNVNALELDDSALYLCASSLPGVRTDTQYFGPGTRLTVL.

The V gene is TRBV14, the J gene TRBJ1-1; 11 nucleotides line up with TRBD1. Trimming removed 4 bases from V and 11 bases from J; junction bases left unmatched: 9. This CDR3 has 14 amino acids. Looked up from germline, CDR1 is SGHDN and CDR2 is FVKESK. CDR3 bases: TGTGCCAGCAGCCTGATGGACAGGGGGCTTGCCGCTTTCTTT. It yields the protein CASSLMDRGLAAFF.

The chain couples TRBV5-1 to TRBJ1-6; D unclear. The CDR3 consists of 15 residues. The V end was cut by 0 bases, the J end by 8 bases, with 12 bases between. The germline CDR1 and CDR2 sequences are SGHRS and YFSETQ. The CDR3 nucleotides are TGCGCCAGCAGCTTGGACCCGGGAACGGATTCACCCCTCCACTTT. Its translation: CASSLDPGTDSPLHF.

The rearrangement uses TRBV11-3 and TRBJ1-3, with unresolved D. The germline CDR1 and CDR2 sequences are SGHNT and YENEEA. The CDR3 extends over 13 amino acids. Trimming shortened V by 3 bases and J by 2 bases, and 5 bases separated the two germline ends. The CDR3 sequence is CASSFRTGNTIYF. The CDR3 coding sequence is TGTGCCAGCAGCTTCCGTACTGGAAACACCATATATTTT.

The rearrangement uses TRBV7-7 and TRBJ2-1; a weak D match, TRBD1 (6 bases). CDR1 and CDR2 from the germline V gene are SSHAT and FNYEAQ (reference sequence). CDR3 size: 13 residues. V was clipped by 1 base and J by 9 bases, with 10 bases between them. The CDR3: CASSLDRVSEQFF. CDR3 nucleotides: TGTGCCAGCAGCTTAGACAGGGTCAGTGAGCAGTTCTTC.

Points on this clone: The sample carries other DNA sequences with the same CDR3. The chain carries TRBV4-1 and TRBJ1-1; 8 bases map to TRBD1. The CDR3 runs 13 residues. V was clipped by 7 bases and J by 1 base; unmatched bases: 2. The germline CDR1 and CDR2 sequences are MGHRA and YSYEKL. This CDR3 reads CASTQGANTEAFF. CDR3 nucleotide sequence: TGCGCCAGCACTCAGGGGGCGAACACTGAAGCTTTCTTT.

The chain combines TRBV11-2 with TRBJ2-1, with 13 bases fitting TRBD2. The length of the CDR3 is 17 residues. Trimming at V came to 4 bases and at J to 4 bases, leaving 7 bases not matched to a gene. Germline V gene data show CDR1 as SGHAT and CDR2 as FQNNGV. This CDR3 reads CASSYRATSGGYNEQFF. In DNA, the CDR3 is TGTGCCAGCAGCTACCGAGCGACTAGCGGGGGGTACAATGAGCAGTTCTTC.

This clone turned up a few times. The chain uses TRBV5-1 and TRBJ2-2; D is unclear. V lost 0 bases and J 2 bases, leaving 5 bases between the germline ends. The CDR3 is 14 amino acids. Germline assignment: CDR1 SGHRS and CDR2 YFSETQ. CDR3 nucleotide sequence: TGCGCCAGCAGCTTGGCCGTAAACACCGGGGAGCTGTTTTTT. This codes for CASSLAVNTGELFF. The whole variable domain, remainder taken from reference TRBV5-1 and TRBJ2-2, is KAGVTQTPRYLIKTRGQQVTLSCSPISGHRSVSWYQQTPGQGLQFLFEYFSETQRNKGNFPGRFSGRQFSNSRSEMNVSTLELGDSALYLCASSLAVNTGELFFGEGSRLTVL.

The chain combines TRBV30 with TRBJ1-1; D is possibly TRBD1 (5 bases). Per the germline V gene, CDR1 is GTSNPN and CDR2 is SVGIG (reference sequence). The CDR3 is 13 residues long. Trimming left V 3 bases short and J 1 base short, with 9 bases between. CDR3 in amino acids: CAWSLGENTEAFF. The CDR3 DNA sequence: TGTGCCTGGAGCCTGGGGGAGAACACTGAAGCTTTCTTT.